Detailed here is one T cell receptor beta chain. V was pared by 6 bases and J by 5 bases, with 12 bases between. Germline V gives CDR1 LGHNT, CDR2 FRNRAP. This CDR3 spans 13 amino acids. This entry belongs to a study of CD8 T cells in Susac syndrome. Random-hexamer reverse transcription was applied to roughly 0.5 to 1 ug RNA. MiXCR, run by TCRdb on the immunoSEQ multiplex PCR reads, gives a single entry per CDR3 protein. The sample consists of 65,000 to 85,000 distinct CDR3 sequences, approximately 95% of them appearing once. This sequence was found in a human donor with Susac syndrome. Sequencing used CD8+ T cells from PBMCs. J is TRBJ2-3 and V is TRBV12-5, with D hard to call. In DNA form, the CDR3 reads TGTGCTAGTGGCATTAATCCGATAGATACGCAGTATTTT. Residues: CASGINPIDTQYF.